The rows below give T cell receptor beta chains drawn from one sample of a study of blood T cells in healthy people across ages. TCRdb analysed the 5' RACE reads with MiXCR anew, one entry per CDR3 protein. The sample consists of about 1.4 million distinct CDR3 sequences, around 59% of them appearing once. The specimen sequenced was blood. The receptors derive from a man younger than 35 in good health. Each CDR3 is given without its conserved first and last residue. A D gene is named only where the DNA matches it firmly. Size values are once, few and many counts, or a class for expanded clones, and some rows have none.

v_call d_call clone_size cdr3_aa
TRBV7-9 - - ASSLAVRRVLETQY
TRBV6-5 TRBD1 - ASSATGPPYGYT
TRBV5-6 TRBD2 - ASSFLASGQETQY
TRBV12-3/TRBV12-4 - - ASSFLVVTRNTEAF
TRBV4-3 - - ASSQDGGRADTQY
TRBV4-1 - - ASSQDPGIPHYEQY
TRBV4-2 - - ASSHFSGVDYGYT
TRBV6-1 - - ASNPVGDYGYT
TRBV18 - few ASSPSPESSYEQY
TRBV29-1 - few SVVWAGAVNEQF
TRBV29-1 TRBD2 - SVEGEGETQY
TRBV12-5 TRBD2 - ASGKGLAGPDLQETQY
TRBV20-1 TRBD1 - SAELGQGIYEQY
TRBV6-6 - once ASRSGPETQY
TRBV13 TRBD1 - ASSLEGQVRRGGQPQH
TRBV6-2/TRBV6-3 TRBD2 - ASSYFRTSGGGDTQY